Each of the 21 T cell receptor beta chains below was sequenced from the same sample in a study of shared clonotypes between healthy human individuals (TCRdb year 2020). CD8 naive samples consisted of CD45RO-negative cells that were positively selected for CCR7, yielding a CD45RA+CCR7+ population without TemRA cells. The library was produced with the immunoSEQ multiplex PCR assay. Entries here come from immuneACCESS through TCRdb and include only in-frame sequences with V and J called. Some clones fail to appear in such tables; in the studies checked, an unresolved V gene covers under half of the shortfall, and the cause of the remainder is unknown. For this sample the table gives about 2.2 million clones, of which 85% to 95% were detected only once. The ten largest clones take up under 2% of the sample. Specimen: naive CD8+ T cells from PBMCs. The sample's cell subset or site label is to be understood as: CD45RA+CCR7+. These receptors originate from a man younger than 30 in good health. Some clones in this sample may be carry-over from other donors' samples.

Notes on this clone: The CDR3 carries no conserved terminal phenylalanine or tryptophan, so it likely arises from a read error. Because the CDR3's place on the DNA is in doubt, the DNA is left out and the CDR3 is given as listed by TCRdb. V gene TRBV19 combines with J gene TRBJ2-7. The CDR3 numbers 21 amino acids, ends counted. CDR1 and CDR2 (germline): LNHDA, SQIVND (reference sequence). CDR3 residues: CAGNPSYEQYFGPGTRLTPRS.

This CDR3 reads CASSLFLRDRGTEAFF. In DNA form, the CDR3 reads TGTGCCAGCAGTTTATTCCTCCGGGACAGGGGGACTGAAGCTTTCTTT. V is TRBV27 and J is TRBJ1-1; 11 bases agree with TRBD1. The CDR3 extends over 16 amino acids. CDR1 and CDR2 from the germline V gene are MNHEY and SMNVEV (reference sequence). V was pared by 1 base and J by 5 bases, with 6 bases of the junction left unmatched.

The CDR3 DNA follows: TGTGCCAGCAGCGGGGGACTAGCGGGAGGGCGGAATGAGCAGTTCTTC. Amino acids: CASSGGLAGGRNEQFF. This sequence joins TRBV9 and TRBJ2-1; 16 nucleotides match TRBD2. Germline trimming cut 3 bases from V and 7 bases from J; bases unmatched to any gene: 4. The CDR3 is 16 amino acids. Per the germline V gene, CDR1 is SGDLS and CDR2 is YYNGEE.

The chain has TRBV9 and TRBJ1-1; TRBD1 matches at 8 bases. V trimming: 5 bases; J trimming: 5 bases; junction bases outside the gene matches: 11. Germline assignment: CDR1 SGDLS and CDR2 YYNGEE. The CDR3 consists of 15 residues. The CDR3 region has the DNA TGTGCCAGCAGTTTCCTAACAGGGGGAAGGACTGAAGCTTTCTTT. As protein: CASSFLTGGRTEAFF.

The chain combines TRBV6-9 with TRBJ1-5; D is unclear. Germline V gene lookup returns CDR1 MNHGY and CDR2 SVAAGI. This CDR3 spans 16 amino acids. V lost 8 bases and J lost 0, with 17 bases in between. Here the CDR3 reads CASAIPPGNSNQPQHF. The CDR3 DNA is TGTGCCAGCGCGATACCCCCCGGGAATAGCAATCAGCCCCAGCATTTT.

V and J are TRBV28 and TRBJ2-2, with D hard to call. Trimming cost V 5 bases and J 3 bases, with 19 bases left between them. The CDR3 totals 17 residues. Germline lookup yields CDR1 MDHEN and CDR2 SYDVKM. CDR3 nucleotide sequence: TGTGCCAGCAGTCCTTGGGCCTCCTTCGAGGACACCGGGGAGCTGTTTTTT. It specifies CASSPWASFEDTGELFF. Together with reference TRBV28 and TRBJ2-2, the CDR3 gives the full variable domain: DVKVTQSSRYLVKRTGEKVFLECVQDMDHENMFWYRQDPGLGLRLIYFSYDVKMKEKGDIPEGYSVSREKKERFSLILESASTNQTSMYLCASSPWASFEDTGELFFGEGSRLTVL.

The rearrangement uses TRBV27 and TRBJ2-2, with a possible D match to TRBD2 (6 bases). The V gene's germline CDR1 is MNHEY and CDR2 SMNVEV (reference sequence). The CDR3 sequence is 13 residues long. V gave up 7 bases and J gave up 8 bases, with 14 bases separating them. CDR3 amino acids: CASKIYREGELFF. The CDR3 DNA reads as TGTGCCAGCAAAATTTATCGGGAGGGGGAGCTGTTTTTT.

The chain joins TRBV19 to TRBJ2-7, with 8 bases aligning to TRBD1. Germline CDR1 LNHDA, CDR2 SQIVND (reference sequence). This CDR3 has 19 amino acids. V was clipped by 1 base and J by 11 bases; unmatched bases: 25. The CDR3 spells CASSIGIWNRVTGASGEYF. CDR3 in DNA: TGTGCCAGTAGTATAGGTATCTGGAACCGAGTGACAGGGGCTTCAGGGGAGTACTTC.

The chain combines TRBV28 with TRBJ1-4; no clear D. The CDR3 extends over 18 amino acids. Germline CDR1 reads MDHEN; CDR2 reads SYDVKM. V was pared by 3 bases and J by 6 bases, with 23 bases between. CDR3 amino acids: CASSFYGTDGVRDEKLFF. The CDR3 DNA reads as TGTGCCAGCAGTTTCTACGGCACCGACGGGGTACGCGATGAAAAACTGTTTTTT.

This clone was seen once. Different DNA sequences within this sample yield the same CDR3. The CDR3 DNA is TGTGCCTGGAGTGTCACTAGCGGCAGCACAGATACGCAGTATTTT. Protein sequence: CAWSVTSGSTDTQYF. This chain links TRBV30 with TRBJ2-3; 8 bases align to TRBD2. The CDR3 sequence is 15 residues long. Losses at the gene ends were 0 bases for V and 0 bases for J; bases not matched to a gene: 2. Per germline, CDR1 GTSNPN and CDR2 SVGIG (reference sequence). The full variable domain, in which reference TRBV30 and TRBJ2-3 provide the parts outside the CDR3, is SQTIHQWPATLVQPVGSPLSLECTVEGTSNPNLYWYRQAAGRGLQLLFYSVGIGQISSEVPQNLSASRPQDRQFILSSKKLLLSDSGFYLCAWSVTSGSTDTQYFGPGTRLTVL.

The rearrangement uses TRBV9 and TRBJ1-1; TRBD1 aligns across 8 bases. Germline V lookup: CDR1 SGDLS, CDR2 YYNGEE. J gave up 6 bases and V 3 bases, and 4 bases lay outside the gene matches. The CDR3 spans 13 residues. The CDR3 DNA reads as TGTGCCAGCAGCGAGACAGGGGCGTCTGAAGCTTTCTTT. Translating it yields CASSETGASEAFF.

V gene TRBV29-1 combines with J gene TRBJ1-2, with TRBD1 matching over 7 bases. The length of the CDR3 is 13 residues. Germline trimming cut 5 bases from V and 2 bases from J; bases unmatched to any gene: 5. The germline gives CDR1 SQVTM, CDR2 ANQGSEA. The CDR3 here is CSVTGEGNYGYTF. CDR3 in DNA: TGCAGCGTTACAGGGGAAGGGAACTATGGCTACACCTTC.

The J gene is TRBJ2-3, the V gene TRBV18; 8 nucleotides agree with TRBD2. The CDR3 consists of 14 residues. CDR1 is KGHSH, CDR2 LQKENI, per germline. V gave up 3 bases and J gave up 4 bases; unmatched junction bases: 3. Written as DNA, the CDR3 is TGTGCCAGCTCACCCCCGGGAGGGGCAGATACGCAGTATTTT. It specifies CASSPPGGADTQYF.

The chain joins TRBV9 to TRBJ2-7; TRBD2 might be the D (6 bases). This CDR3 region has 14 residues. Trimming removed 1 base at V and 2 bases at J, with 10 bases between. Looked up from germline, CDR1 is SGDLS and CDR2 is YYNGEE. CDR3 nucleotide sequence: TGTGCCAGCAGCGTAACCGGAGGGGCCTACGAGCAGTACTTC. It is translated as CASSVTGGAYEQYF.

The chain recombines TRBV11-2 with TRBJ2-2; perhaps TRBD2 as D (6 bases). CDR1 is SGHAT, CDR2 FQNNGV, per germline. V lost 11 bases and J 5 bases, leaving 18 bases between the germline ends. CDR3 length: 14 residues. This CDR3 is CAWWGLPFTGELFF. Written as DNA, the CDR3 is TGTGCCTGGTGGGGACTTCCCTTTACCGGGGAGCTGTTTTTT.

The chain uses TRBV10-1 and TRBJ2-7; D ambiguous. Germline CDR1 reads WNHNN; CDR2 reads SYGVQD (reference sequence). The CDR3 covers 15 residues. V was trimmed by 1 base and J by 2 bases, leaving 12 bases between them. CDR3 amino acids: CASSEWVDGAYEQYF. CDR3 bases: TGCGCCAGCAGTGAGTGGGTGGACGGAGCCTACGAGCAGTACTTC.

The rearrangement uses TRBV27 and TRBJ2-7; D may correspond to TRBD1 or TRBD2 (5 bases each). Germline CDR1 is MNHEY and CDR2 is SMNVEV (reference sequence). The CDR3 is 17 residues long. Trimming removed 2 bases at V and 1 base at J, with 18 bases between. The DNA of the CDR3 is TGTGCCAGCAGTTTAGGCCGTCTGGGGGTAGGATCCTACGAGCAGTACTTC. Translated, it gives CASSLGRLGVGSYEQYF.

This clone was seen once. This chain links TRBV6-1 with TRBJ2-7; a possible D gene is TRBD2 (5 bases). With 5 bases removed from V and 5 bases from J, the gap between germline ends came to 16 bases. Germline V gene data show CDR1 as MNHNS and CDR2 as SASEGT. CDR3 length: 14 residues. This CDR3 reads CASSPRRAPHEQYF. The CDR3 nucleotides read TGTGCCAGCAGTCCCCGGCGGGCGCCGCACGAGCAGTACTTC.

A single count supports this clone. The chain employs TRBV5-4 and TRBJ2-7; D is possibly TRBD1 (6 bases). With 6 bases removed from V and 3 bases from J, the gap between germline ends came to 10 bases. The CDR3 is 12 residues long. CDR1 SGHNT and CDR2 YYREEE come from the germline V gene (reference sequence). CDR3 sequence reads: CASIPQGYEQYF. CDR3 sequence (DNA): TGTGCCAGCATCCCACAGGGCTACGAGCAGTACTTC.

This clone was picked up a small number of times. The J gene is TRBJ1-1, the V gene TRBV11-2; D gene uncertain. Germline CDR1 is SGHAT and CDR2 is FQNNGV. V was pared by 0 bases and J by 7 bases, with 6 bases between. The CDR3 sequence is 12 residues long. CDR3 sequence reads: CASSLEASEAFF. The CDR3 coding sequence is TGTGCCAGCAGCTTAGAGGCCAGTGAAGCTTTCTTT.

The chain is built from TRBV10-3 and TRBJ2-7; tentatively, D is TRBD1 (5 bases). Germline assignment: CDR1 ENHRY and CDR2 SYGVKD. Trimming cost V 4 bases and J 0 bases, with 13 bases left between them. CDR3 size: 15 residues. This CDR3 reads CAISGWTQLSYEQYF. CDR3 nucleotides: TGTGCCATCAGTGGATGGACACAACTCTCCTACGAGCAGTACTTC.